This T cell receptor (beta chain) emerged from a study of CD8 T cells in Susac syndrome. The CDR3 length is 16 residues. V gave up 8 bases and J gave up 0 bases, with 17 bases separating them. Random-hexamer reverse transcription was applied to about 0.45 to 1 ug RNA. Across 54 Vbeta and 13 Jbeta, TCR beta CDR3 was amplified with immunoSEQ multiplex PCR. Each CDR3 protein gets one entry after TCRdb re-called the immunoSEQ multiplex PCR reads with MiXCR. The sample lists about 300,000 distinct CDR3 sequences, about nine tenths occurring once. Findings and limits, study-wide: Acknowledgment was made by the study that its TCR sequencing and HLA analysis involved a relatively small number of individuals.

About this clonotype: What it recognizes is unknown.

Sequencing of TCR beta, carried out with a high-throughput approach, was applied to CD8+ and CD4+ T cells from the blood. The multiple sclerosis controls were treatment-naive patients affected by stable or active relapsing-remitting disease. Sequenced: CD8+ T cells from PBMCs. The clonotype originates from a human donor with multiple sclerosis. V gene TRBV12-3 or TRBV12-4 combines with J gene TRBJ2-1; maybe TRBD1 (5 bases). This chain's CDR3 is CASLGPRQFSYNEQFF. DNA for the CDR3: TGTGCCAGCCTCGGCCCCAGACAGTTCTCCTACAATGAGCAGTTCTTC.